The rows below give T cell receptor beta chains drawn from one sample of a study of cytomegalovirus exposure and HLA in healthy donors. Profiling relied on immunoSEQ multiplex PCR, and the TCRdb table lists in-frame clones only, not all of them. The sample includes 200,000 to 250,000 clones, under 85% of them seen just once. Material for sequencing was PBMCs. These receptors all stem from a man aged 50 or older in good health and CMV-seronegative. CDR3s include the opening cysteine and the closing phenylalanine or tryptophan. A D gene is named only where the DNA matches it firmly. Only some rows state a clone size, as once, few, many or a class for expanded clones.

D gene	J gene	V gene	clone size	CDR3 protein	CDR3 DNA
TRBD1	TRBJ2-2	TRBV2	NA	CASSLTGSNTGELFF	TGTGCCAGCAGTCTGACAGGGTCGAACACCGGGGAGCTGTTTTTT
NA	TRBJ1-1	TRBV5-1	NA	CASTPRTAVNTEAFF	TGCGCCAGCACTCCTCGGACAGCGGTGAACACTGAAGCTTTCTTT
TRBD1	TRBJ2-2	TRBV6-5	NA	CASRRQGAVTGELFF	TGTGCCAGCAGACGACAGGGGGCGGTCACCGGGGAGCTGTTTTTT
NA	TRBJ2-3	TRBV7-8	few	CASSSQRTGTKMDTQYF	TGTGCCAGCAGCTCACAGAGGACAGGGACTAAGATGGATACGCAGTATTTT
NA	TRBJ2-7	TRBV7-8	NA	CASSSLLGTSSSYEQYF	TGTGCCAGCAGCTCGTTGCTCGGGACATCATCCTCCTACGAGCAGTACTTC
TRBD2	TRBJ2-4	TRBV27	NA	CASAGTGGGKNIQYF	TGTGCCAGCGCCGGGACTGGGGGGGGCAAAAACATTCAGTACTTC
NA	TRBJ2-7	TRBV30	NA	CAWGRRDYEQYF	TGTGCCTGGGGGCGGAGGGACTACGAGCAGTACTTC
TRBD2	TRBJ2-5	TRBV7-2	NA	CASSPNRLAGEETQYF	TGTGCCAGCAGCCCGAACAGACTAGCGGGAGAAGAGACCCAGTACTTC
NA	TRBJ1-3	TRBV28	NA	CASSLAPGRDTIYF	TGTGCCAGCAGTTTAGCGCCAGGGAGGGACACCATATATTTT
TRBD1	TRBJ2-2	TRBV11-2	NA	CASSLGQGAGELFF	TGTGCCAGCAGCTTGGGACAGGGCGCCGGGGAGCTGTTTTTT
NA	TRBJ2-2	TRBV19	NA	CASSTPGLDYTGELFF	TGTGCCAGTAGTACTCCGGGACTGGACTACACCGGGGAGCTGTTTTTT
NA	TRBJ1-3	TRBV9	few	CASSGGGSGNTIYF	TGTGCCAGCAGCGGAGGGGGCTCTGGAAACACCATATATTTT
NA	TRBJ1-1	TRBV5-1	NA	CASSLGHAGNTEAFF	TGCGCCAGCAGCCTGGGACACGCGGGGAACACTGAAGCTTTCTTT
TRBD1	TRBJ2-7	TRBV2	NA	CASSWGQTYEQYF	TGTGCCAGCAGTTGGGGACAGACCTACGAGCAGTACTTC
NA	TRBJ1-2	TRBV2	NA	CASRRDVRNYGYTF	TGTGCCAGCCGGAGGGACGTGCGAAACTATGGCTACACCTTC
TRBD2	TRBJ2-4	TRBV6-5	NA	CASRLGGERDIQYF	TGTGCCAGCAGACTGGGAGGGGAACGGGACATTCAGTACTTC
NA	TRBJ1-5	TRBV28	NA	CASKGQKNSNQPQHF	TGTGCCAGCAAAGGACAGAAAAATAGCAATCAGCCCCAGCATTTT
TRBD1	TRBJ2-7	TRBV6-5	NA	CASSPQQGALYEQYF	TGTGCCAGCAGTCCTCAACAGGGGGCTCTTTACGAGCAGTACTTC
TRBD2	TRBJ2-1	TRBV28	NA	CASSSPGSGRGNAYNEQFF	TGTGCCAGCAGTTCCCCGGGTAGCGGGAGGGGGAACGCTTACAATGAGCAGTTCTTC
TRBD2	TRBJ2-1	TRBV9	NA	CASSVAGADYNEQFF	TGTGCCAGCAGCGTCGCGGGAGCGGACTACAATGAGCAGTTCTTC
NA	TRBJ1-1	TRBV4-1	NA	CASSQLSMNTEAFF	TGCGCCAGCAGCCAACTTAGCATGAACACTGAAGCTTTCTTT
TRBD2	TRBJ2-7	TRBV5-1	NA	CASSSQVAGASYEQYF	TGCGCCAGCAGCAGCCAGGTTGCGGGAGCCTCCTACGAGCAGTACTTC
TRBD1	TRBJ1-5	TRBV28	NA	CASSFGTASNQPQHF	TGTGCCAGCAGTTTTGGGACAGCCTCCAATCAGCCCCAGCATTTT
NA	TRBJ1-5	TRBV15	NA	CATSRDFQPQHF	TGTGCCACCAGCAGAGACTTTCAGCCCCAGCATTTT
TRBD2	TRBJ2-3	TRBV7-2	NA	CASSSGREKTDTQYF	TGTGCCAGCTCCTCTGGGAGGGAGAAAACAGATACGCAGTATTTT
NA	TRBJ1-5	TRBV6-1	NA	CASSEADRGYGQPQHF	TGTGCCAGCAGTGAAGCAGATAGGGGGTACGGTCAGCCCCAGCATTTT
NA	TRBJ1-4	TRBV5-4	NA	CASSLGGTRNEKLFF	TGTGCCAGCAGCTTGGGAGGGACACGGAATGAAAAACTGTTTTTT
TRBD1	TRBJ1-2	TRBV18	NA	CASSLGDRVSSGGYTF	TGTGCCAGCTCACTCGGGGACAGGGTTTCTTCAGGTGGCTACACCTTC
TRBD1	TRBJ2-1	TRBV29-1	NA	CSVEGGRDRGSYRQFF	TGCAGCGTTGAAGGTGGCCGGGACAGGGGATCGTATCGGCAGTTCTTC
TRBD1	TRBJ1-5	TRBV6-1	NA	CASRGGQGASQPQHF	TGTGCCAGCAGGGGAGGACAGGGGGCATCTCAGCCCCAGCATTTT
NA	TRBJ1-2	TRBV28	NA	CASSNPAGANYGYTF	TGTGCCAGCAGCAATCCGGCGGGGGCTAACTATGGCTACACCTTC
TRBD2	TRBJ2-7	TRBV5-1	NA	CASSLTTSGYYEQYF	TGCGCCAGCAGCTTGACGACTAGCGGTTACTACGAGCAGTACTTC
TRBD1	TRBJ2-5	TRBV5-4	NA	CASSLDPGTVKETQYF	TGTGCCAGCAGCTTGGATCCCGGGACAGTGAAAGAGACCCAGTACTTC
TRBD1	TRBJ1-2	TRBV27	NA	CASSPRQGLGYGYTF	TGTGCCAGCAGTCCCCGACAGGGCTTGGGCTATGGCTACACCTTC
TRBD2	TRBJ2-1	TRBV9	few	CASSGGLARNNEQFF	TGTGCCAGCAGCGGCGGACTAGCGAGGAACAATGAGCAGTTCTTC
NA	TRBJ2-3	TRBV5-5	NA	CASTLAPYTDTQYF	TGTGCCAGCACCTTAGCTCCTTACACAGATACGCAGTATTTT
NA	TRBJ2-3	TRBV28	few	CASSKDLTDTQYF	TGTGCCAGCAGTAAAGACTTGACAGATACGCAGTATTTT
NA	TRBJ2-7	TRBV6-6	NA	CASSYSTETYEQYF	TGTGCCAGCAGTTACTCGACAGAGACCTACGAGCAGTACTTC
NA	TRBJ2-7	TRBV6-5	NA	CASRVHSSYEQYF	TGTGCCAGCAGGGTGCACAGCTCCTACGAGCAGTACTTC
NA	TRBJ2-1	TRBV28	once	CASTIQNNEQFF	TGTGCCAGCACAATACAGAACAATGAGCAGTTCTTC
TRBD2	TRBJ2-3	TRBV5-4	NA	CASSLTGVAVGGSTDTQYF	TGTGCCAGCAGCTTGACGGGTGTTGCCGTGGGGGGGAGCACAGATACGCAGTATTTT
NA	TRBJ2-7	TRBV14	NA	CASSLYTYEQYF	TGTGCCAGCAGCCTCTATACTTACGAGCAGTACTTC
NA	TRBJ2-7	TRBV7-9	NA	CASSLAHGSAYEQYF	TGTGCCAGCAGCTTAGCGCACGGTAGCGCCTACGAGCAGTACTTC
NA	TRBJ2-7	TRBV28	NA	CASSSPSEQYF	TGTGCCAGCAGTTCCCCCTCCGAGCAGTACTTC
TRBD1	TRBJ1-2	TRBV29-1	NA	CSVEDRNRGGYTF	TGCAGCGTTGAAGATCGAAACAGGGGGGGCTACACCTTC
NA	TRBJ1-5	TRBV5-1	once	CASSLDGDGGQPQHF	TGCGCCAGCAGCTTGGACGGGGACGGGGGACAGCCCCAGCATTTT